A single sample is the source of the 24 T cell receptor beta chains below, sequenced in a study of tumor-infiltrating lymphocytes in glioblastoma multiforme. Three nested ARM-PCR rounds with V-beta and C-beta primers built TCRB libraries. One entry per CDR3 protein, called by TCRdb with MiXCR from the multiplex PCR reads. The table records 9,000 to 10,000 distinct CDR3 sequences, just over 65% of them present only once. Input material: brain tumor tissue. These receptors were taken from a male donor with glioblastoma.

As for this clonotype: An end of the junction differs from the germline gene, which may be a read error. The rearrangement joins TRBV4-2 to TRBJ2-1; 8 bases agree with TRBD2. CDR1 LGHNA and CDR2 YNFKEQ come from the germline V gene. The CDR3 length is 16 residues. CDR3 residues: CASSLPSRGVSNEHFF. DNA of the CDR3: TGTGCCAGCAGCCTACCCTCGCGGGGGGTCAGTAATGAGCATTTCTTC.

This clonotype was observed a single time. The chain couples TRBV5-4 to TRBJ1-2; 8 nucleotides agree with TRBD1. There are 19 residues in the CDR3. V shed 1 base, J shed 4 bases, and the junction held 18 bases outside the gene matches. CDR1 and CDR2 from the germline V gene are SGHNT and YYREEE (reference sequence). The CDR3 region has the DNA TGTGCCAGCAGCTTGAGGACTGGGACAGGAGGGTTTGCTATCTATGGCTACACCTTC. Translation: CASSLRTGTGGFAIYGYTF.

On this clonotype: The CDR3 does not close with the conserved phenylalanine or tryptophan, likely indicating a read error. V usage is TRBV11-2 and J usage is TRBJ2-1; 7 bases align to TRBD1. This CDR3 region has 17 residues. The germline V gene encodes CDR1 SGHAT and CDR2 FQNNGV. The chain's CDR3 is CASSLAVRGPSRNEQFS. The CDR3 nucleotides read TGTGCTAGCAGCTTAGCAGTAAGGGGGCCTTCGCGAAATGAGCAGTTCTCC.

The J gene is TRBJ1-5, the V gene TRBV19, with D tentatively TRBD1 (5 bases). The germline gives CDR1 LNHDA, CDR2 SQIVND (reference sequence). This CDR3 is built from 17 residues. Trimming left V 8 bases short and J 7 bases short, with 27 bases between. This CDR3 is CASQYSRSGGVGQPQHF. DNA for the CDR3: TGTGCCAGTCAATACAGCCGGTCGGGAGGGGTGGGACAGCCCCAGCATTTT.

This clonotype occurred many times. This sequence may be a read error, since a much larger clone differs from it by one base. In this CDR3 the conserved last residue, phenylalanine or tryptophan, is missing, so a read error is likely. J is TRBJ2-5 and V is TRBV6-5, with a weak D call TRBD1 (5 bases). CDR3 length: 13 residues. V was shortened by 2 bases and J by 2 bases, with 6 bases between the two germline ends. Germline V gives CDR1 MNHEY, CDR2 SVGAGI. CDR3 nucleotide sequence: TGTGCCAGCAGTTACCAGGGTCAAGAGACCCAGTACTCC. This sequence encodes CASSYQGQETQYS.

Of note for this clonotype: The CDR3 carries no conserved terminal phenylalanine or tryptophan, so it likely arises from a read error. The chain links TRBV20-1 to TRBJ2-7, with D perhaps TRBD1 (5 bases). The V and J ends lost 4 bases and 6 bases respectively, with 13 bases between them. This CDR3 has 12 residues. Germline CDR1 reads DFQATT; CDR2 reads SNEGSKA (reference sequence). In nucleotides, the CDR3 is TGCAGTGCTAACAATCAGGGCTGCGAGCAGTACTTA. Protein sequence: CSANNQGCEQYL.

V gene TRBV29-1 combines with J gene TRBJ2-7; no firm D call. From germline, CDR1 is SQVTM and CDR2 ANQGSEA. Trimming shortened V by 1 base and J by 9 bases, and 16 bases separated the two germline ends. The CDR3 has 13 residues. The CDR3: CSVEGGSSYSQYF. The CDR3 nucleotides are TGCAGCGTTGAAGGAGGCAGTTCCTACTCGCAGTACTTC.

This sequence joins TRBV12-3 or TRBV12-4 and TRBJ2-1; no reliable D call. This CDR3 has 13 amino acids. V was pared by 4 bases and J by 3 bases, with 7 bases between. CDR3 loop: CASSWENYNEQFF. CDR3 DNA: TGTGCCAGCAGTTGGGAAAACTACAATGAGCAGTTCTTC.

This chain joins TRBV29-1 and TRBJ1-2, with D unresolved. Trimming shortened V by 7 bases and J by 7 bases, and 19 bases separated the two germline ends. The CDR3 consists of 13 residues. From germline, CDR1 is SQVTM and CDR2 ANQGSEA. DNA for the CDR3: TGCAGCGCGCTGGGTCCCCCCGGGAGTGGCTACACCTTC. It yields the protein CSALGPPGSGYTF.

This chain connects TRBV7-8 to TRBJ2-7; 7 bases line up with TRBD1. V was pared by 1 base and J by 5 bases, with 8 bases of the junction left unmatched. CDR1 and CDR2 from the germline V gene are SGHVS and FQNEAQ. The CDR3 is 15 residues long. The CDR3 coding sequence is TGTGCCAGCAGCTTAGAGCCTGGTGACAGGGACGAGCAGTACTTC. It is translated as CASSLEPGDRDEQYF. Variable domain in full (rest from reference TRBV7-8 and TRBJ2-7): GAGVSQSPRYKVAKRGQDVALRCDPISGHVSLFWYQQALGQGPEFLTYFQNEAQLDKSGLPSDRFFAERPEGSVSTLKIQRTQQEDSAVYLCASSLEPGDRDEQYFGPGTRLTVT.

This chain links TRBV11-2 with TRBJ1-1; a possible D gene is TRBD1 (6 bases). Trimming removed 7 bases at V and 3 bases at J, with 18 bases between. The germline gives CDR1 SGHAT, CDR2 FQNNGV. The length of the CDR3 is 15 residues. The DNA of the CDR3 is TGTGCCAGCAACCCTAGGGGGGGGCGATACACTGAAGCTTTCTTT. Translated, it gives CASNPRGGRYTEAFF.

Points on this clonotype: One end of the junction varies from germline; a read error may be responsible. V usage is TRBV20-1 and J usage is TRBJ2-3; perhaps D is TRBD1 or TRBD2 (5 bases each). The CDR3 loop spans 15 amino acids. CDR1 DFQATT and CDR2 SNEGSKA come from the germline V gene (reference sequence). The CDR3 region has the DNA TGCAGTGCTAGAGATGGAGGACTGCACACAGGTACGCAGTATTTT. This gives the protein CSARDGGLHTGTQYF.

The DNA for the CDR3 is TGTGCCAGTCTATGGGACTATGGCTACACCTTC. It translates to CASLWDYGYTF. The gene calls are TRBV6-6 and TRBJ1-2; D is ambiguous. Between the trimmed V and J ends, which lost 9 bases and 3 bases, there was a span of 8 bases. CDR1 is MNHNY, CDR2 SVGAGI, per germline (reference sequence). The CDR3 is made up of 11 amino acids.

The CDR3 reads CSARVQATGVGSPLHF. For the CDR3, the DNA is TGCAGTGCTAGAGTTCAAGCGACAGGGGTGGGCTCACCCCTCCACTTT. The chain couples TRBV20-1 to TRBJ1-6; 8 bases fit TRBD1. The V segment lost 1 base and the J segment 10 bases; nucleotides outside the gene matches: 12. This CDR3 region has 16 residues. CDR1 DFQATT and CDR2 SNEGSKA come from the germline V gene (reference sequence).

This clonotype is medium-sized (0.01 to 0.1%). The chain is built from TRBV6-5 and TRBJ2-1, with 8 bases aligning to TRBD2. Germline V gene lookup returns CDR1 MNHEY and CDR2 SVGAGI. Trimming removed 4 bases from V and 6 bases from J; junction bases left unmatched: 8. The CDR3 extends over 15 amino acids. The CDR3 is CASSLITGGFNEQFF. The CDR3 nucleotides are TGTGCCAGCAGTTTGATAACGGGAGGGTTCAATGAGCAGTTCTTC.

Turning to this clonotype: A junction boundary mismatches the germline segment, possibly from a read error. This chain joins TRBV11-2 and TRBJ2-1; tentatively, D is TRBD1 or TRBD2 (6 bases each). The CDR3 is 17 residues long. CDR1 is SGHAT and CDR2 is FQNNGV in the germline V gene. The CDR3, as DNA: TGTGTCAGCAGCTTAGCAGTAGGGGGGCCTTCACGCAATGAGCAGTTCTTC. Its translation is CVSSLAVGGPSRNEQFF.

This clonotype was seen a few times. A junction end diverges from the germline sequence, so it may reflect a read error. The rearrangement joins TRBV5-1 to TRBJ1-2; 9 bases align to TRBD1. The CDR3 runs to 15 residues. The V gene's germline CDR1 is SGHRS and CDR2 YFSETQ. The CDR3 DNA reads TGCGTCAGCGCTGTGAGGGACAGGGACCATCCGGGGGCCACCTTC. It yields the protein CVSAVRDRDHPGATF. The complete variable domain, with remaining parts taken from reference TRBV5-1 and TRBJ1-2, reads KAGVTQTPRYLIKTRGQQVTLSCSPISGHRSVSWYQQTPGQGLQFLFEYFSETQRNKGNFPGRFSGRQFSNSRSEMNVSTLELGDSALYLCVSAVRDRDHPGATFGSGTRLTVV.

A note on this clonotype: Since the CDR3 does not end with the conserved phenylalanine or tryptophan, this likely comes from a read error. The DNA is left out, because the CDR3 cannot be placed on it with certainty; the CDR3 is given as TCRdb lists it. This rearrangement joins TRBV29-1 to TRBJ2-7. The CDR3 is 13 residues long, counting both termini. Germline CDR1 is SQVTM and CDR2 is ANQGSEA. The CDR3 here is CSVQTGDSYEQYS.

The V call is TRBV20-1, the J call TRBJ1-4, with D unresolved. The CDR3 runs to 13 residues. Germline V gives CDR1 DFQATT, CDR2 SNEGSKA (reference sequence). Trimming removed 6 bases from V and 4 bases from J, with 12 bases in between. The CDR3 coding sequence is TGCAGTGCCGCCAGTGGTAATAATGAAAAACTGTTTTTT. This codes for CSAASGNNEKLFF.

The chain carries TRBV11-3 and TRBJ2-1, with 11 bases identical to TRBD2. The germline gives CDR1 SGHNT, CDR2 YENEEA. The V gene end was trimmed by 10 bases and the J gene end by 5 bases; junction bases not matched to a gene: 10. CDR3 length equals 15 residues. The CDR3, as DNA: TGTGCCACCTCGAAGGGACTAGCGGAACACAATGAGCAGTTCTTC. Amino acid sequence: CATSKGLAEHNEQFF.

The J gene is TRBJ2-1, the V gene TRBV7-9; 7 positions agree with TRBD2. There are 13 residues in the CDR3. The V gene end was trimmed by 9 bases and the J gene end by 5 bases; junction bases not matched to a gene: 7. Germline CDR1 SEHNR, CDR2 FQNEAQ (reference sequence). CDR3 bases: TGTGCCAGTACTAGCGACGCAGACAATGAGCAGTTCTTC. It translates to CASTSDADNEQFF.

The CDR3 coding sequence is TGTGCCAGCAGTTTCACCGGTTCAGGAACTGAAGCTTTCTTT. Protein product: CASSFTGSGTEAFF. The chain combines TRBV12-3 or TRBV12-4 with TRBJ1-1; no definite D call. Trimming removed 3 bases from V and 5 bases from J, with 13 bases in between. The CDR3 is made up of 14 amino acids.

For this clonotype: An end of the junction does not agree with germline; a read error may underlie this. This chain uses TRBV2 with TRBJ2-3, with D uncertain. This CDR3 has 12 residues. CDR1 is SNHLY and CDR2 is FYNNEI in the germline V gene. In DNA form, the CDR3 reads TGTGCCGGCAGTGAAGATGCAGATACGCAGTATTTT. This codes for CAGSEDADTQYF.

The J gene is TRBJ1-3, the V gene TRBV29-1; unclear D gene. From germline, CDR1 is SQVTM and CDR2 ANQGSEA. Trimming cost V 0 bases and J 0 bases, with 9 bases left between them. This CDR3 spans 15 amino acids. In DNA, the CDR3 is TGCAGCGTTGAAGAGGGGAGGAGCTCTGGAAACACCATATATTTT. It is translated as CSVEEGRSSGNTIYF. Together with reference TRBV29-1 and TRBJ1-3, the CDR3 gives the full variable domain: SAVISQKPSRDICQRGTSLTIQCQVDSQVTMMFWYRQQPGQSLTLIATANQGSEATYESGFVIDKFPISRPNLTFSTLTVSNMSPEDSSIYLCSVEEGRSSGNTIYFGEGSWLTVV.